The 10 T cell receptor beta chains given below trace back to one sample, sequenced in a study of radiation and T cells in renal cell carcinoma. TCRdb's table, derived via immunoSEQ multiplex PCR, lists solely in-frame clones and lacks some. The table has 20,000 or so clones, less than 55% seen once. Treatment given: treatment-naive control, cytoreductive nephrectomy. Sequenced here: tumor tissue, sampled from a patient whose treatment was nephrectomy without radiotherapy. The source is a human donor with renal cell carcinoma.

V gene TRBV27 combines with J gene TRBJ2-1; a possible D gene is TRBD2 (6 bases). The CDR3 sequence is 17 residues long. The V end was cut by 10 bases, the J end by 4 bases, with 26 bases between. Germline assignment: CDR1 MNHEY and CDR2 SMNVEV (reference sequence). In DNA, the CDR3 is TGTGCCACCCTAAATGGGGACCGGGGAGGTAAATACAATGAGCAGTTCTTC. Amino acids: CATLNGDRGGKYNEQFF.

V usage is TRBV18 and J usage is TRBJ2-7; TRBD1 aligns across 10 bases. V was clipped by 2 bases and J by 6 bases; unmatched bases: 4. The CDR3 length is 14 residues. Germline CDR1 is KGHSH and CDR2 is LQKENI. CDR3 sequence: CASSPVGQGGEQYF. The CDR3 DNA reads TGTGCCAGCTCACCAGTCGGACAGGGGGGCGAGCAGTACTTC.

This clone was seen only a few times. This rearrangement joins TRBV4-1 to TRBJ1-6, with D possibly matching TRBD1 (5 bases). V gave up 3 bases and J gave up 3 bases, with 15 bases separating them. CDR1 is MGHRA, CDR2 YSYEKL, per germline. The CDR3 loop spans 17 amino acids. CDR3 sequence reads: CASSQDAGQNYNSPLHF. For the CDR3, the DNA is TGCGCCAGCAGCCAGGACGCGGGGCAGAACTATAATTCACCCCTCCACTTT.

CDR3 nucleotides: TGTGCCAGCACCCGGGCAGGGTTAACCTACGAGCAGTACTTC. This gives the protein CASTRAGLTYEQYF. The V call is TRBV6-1, the J call TRBJ2-7, with D tentatively TRBD1 (5 bases). V lost 7 bases and J 2 bases, leaving 15 bases between the germline ends. The CDR3 is 14 residues long. Germline V gene data show CDR1 as MNHNS and CDR2 as SASEGT.

The V and J genes are TRBV6-5 and TRBJ2-1; no reliable D call. V was trimmed by 5 bases and J by 0 bases, leaving 11 bases between them. This CDR3 region has 15 residues. CDR1 and CDR2 (germline): MNHEY, SVGAGI. The chain's CDR3 is CASSATWSSYNEQFF. The CDR3 DNA is TGTGCCAGCAGTGCGACATGGAGCTCCTACAATGAGCAGTTCTTC.

This clone was seen a handful of times. V is TRBV14 and J is TRBJ1-1; D call uncertain. Per germline, CDR1 SGHDN and CDR2 FVKESK. Trimming removed 10 bases at V and 6 bases at J, with 12 bases between. CDR3 length: 11 amino acids. DNA for the CDR3: TGTGCCACCGCGGGGTTGGCTGAAGCTTTCTTT. It codes for CATAGLAEAFF.

The chain has TRBV7-9 and TRBJ1-4; 10 positions agree with TRBD1. Germline V CDR1 and CDR2: SEHNR, FQNEAQ (reference sequence). The CDR3 has 15 residues. J lost 8 bases, V lost 3 bases, and 6 bases had no gene match. The CDR3 spells CASSLTGGLGEKLFF. The CDR3 nucleotides are TGTGCCAGCAGCTTGACAGGGGGCTTGGGAGAAAAACTGTTTTTT.

The chain is built from TRBV4-1 and TRBJ1-1; 7 nucleotides line up with TRBD1. Germline CDR1 and CDR2: MGHRA and YSYEKL. The CDR3 extends over 16 amino acids. V was clipped by 5 bases and J by 0 bases; unmatched bases: 9. The CDR3 loop is CASSSRQGDMNTEAFF. CDR3 nucleotides: TGCGCCAGCAGCTCCCGCCAGGGGGACATGAACACTGAAGCTTTCTTT.

Only a few counts were recorded for this clone. The chain carries TRBV10-1 and TRBJ1-1; D remains ambiguous. Germline V CDR1 and CDR2: WNHNN, SYGVQD (reference sequence). The CDR3 has 13 amino acids. CDR3 sequence reads: CAPTGVSNTEAFF. The CDR3 DNA reads as TGCGCTCCTACCGGGGTTTCGAACACTGAAGCTTTCTTT.

CDR3 in amino acids: CASSQTGGLKPQHF. The CDR3 DNA is TGTGCCAGCAGCCAGACAGGGGGATTGAAGCCCCAGCATTTT. This rearrangement joins TRBV7-9 to TRBJ1-5; 9 bases line up with TRBD1. CDR1 and CDR2 (germline): SEHNR, FQNEAQ (reference sequence). CDR3 length: 14 residues. With 5 bases clipped from V and 8 bases from J, the junction kept 7 bases outside the gene matches. The whole variable domain, filled in from reference TRBV7-9 and TRBJ1-5, reads DTGVSQNPRHKITKRGQNVTFRCDPISEHNRLYWYRQTLGQGPEFLTYFQNEAQLEKSRLLSDRFSAERPKGSFSTLEIQRTEQGDSAMYLCASSQTGGLKPQHFGDGTRLSIL.